One and the same sample provided the 7 T cell receptor beta chains below, sequenced in a study of OX40 agonist ivuxolimab in advanced cancers. Library prep was done by the immunoSEQ multiplex PCR assay. In TCRdb, the immuneACCESS table is reduced to in-frame sequences with V and J assigned. These tables do not hold every clone; where another copy was compared, an unresolved V gene accounts for under half, and the others remain unexplained. Within this sample are some 77,000 clones, with about 90% of them counted one time only. The ten most abundant clones make up 8.5% to 9% of the sample. The specimen was CD4+ or CD8+ T cells sorted from blood, collected in a trial of the OX40 agonist ivuxolimab. The receptors shown here come from an adult with an advanced solid tumor such as melanoma, head and neck, liver or kidney cancer.

The J gene is TRBJ2-7, the V gene TRBV5-1; 9 bases are a match to TRBD1. CDR3 length: 15 residues. Germline CDR1 SGHRS, CDR2 YFSETQ. With 4 bases clipped from V and 0 bases from J, the junction kept 5 bases outside the gene matches. The DNA for the CDR3 is TGCGCCAGCAGCCACGGGACAGGGAGCTCCTACGAGCAGTACTTC. As protein: CASSHGTGSSYEQYF.

This chain uses TRBV13 with TRBJ1-1; 9 bases line up with TRBD1. There are 18 residues in the CDR3. Per germline, CDR1 PRHDT and CDR2 FYEKMQ (reference sequence). Trimming at V came to 5 bases and at J to 0 bases, leaving 13 bases not matched to a gene. CDR3 sequence (DNA): TGTGCCAGCAGCCAAACAGGGGGCTGGGGTATGATGAACACTGAAGCTTTCTTT. Its translation: CASSQTGGWGMMNTEAFF.

The chain recombines TRBV19 with TRBJ2-7; no clear D. V shed 3 bases and J shed 6 bases, with 9 bases lying between them. Looked up from germline, CDR1 is LNHDA and CDR2 is SQIVND (reference sequence). This CDR3 comprises 12 residues. CDR3 bases: TGTGCCAGTAGTATGTTGAGAGGCGAGCAGTACTTC. Protein sequence: CASSMLRGEQYF.

The V gene is TRBV11-2, the J gene TRBJ2-7; 8 positions agree with TRBD2. This CDR3 is 15 amino acids long. The trim removed 6 bases at V and 0 bases at J, leaving 7 bases unmatched. Germline CDR1 and CDR2: SGHAT and FQNNGV. As DNA, the CDR3 is TGTGCCAGCAGGGAGGAACTAGCGGCCTCCTACGAGCAGTACTTC. Translating gives CASREELAASYEQYF.

This clone was picked up a small number of times. V and J are TRBV19 and TRBJ1-6; D may be TRBD1 (5 bases). Germline CDR1 and CDR2: LNHDA and SQIVND (reference sequence). The V and J ends lost 5 bases and 7 bases respectively, with 15 bases between them. The CDR3 has 15 residues. In DNA form, the CDR3 reads TGTGCCAGTAGTCCGGGGGTGGCTCCCAATTCACCCCTCCACTTT. Its translation is CASSPGVAPNSPLHF.

This clone has a single count. The chain recombines TRBV27 with TRBJ2-7, with 9 bases fitting TRBD1. J lost 4 bases, V lost 6 bases, and 7 bases had no gene match. There are 14 residues in the CDR3. CDR1 MNHEY and CDR2 SMNVEV come from the germline V gene (reference sequence). The CDR3 nucleotides are TGTGCCAGCAGCCACCCGGGACAGGGTTACGAGCAGTACTTC. It codes for CASSHPGQGYEQYF.

The chain carries TRBV13 and TRBJ2-7; weak D call: TRBD2 (6 bases). The CDR3 sequence is 13 residues long. Germline loops: CDR1 PRHDT, CDR2 FYEKMQ (reference sequence). Trimming took 5 bases from V and 3 from J, leaving 11 bases between them. The CDR3 DNA reads as TGTGCCAGCAGCCCGGGACTTCTCTACGAGCAGTACTTC. Residues: CASSPGLLYEQYF.